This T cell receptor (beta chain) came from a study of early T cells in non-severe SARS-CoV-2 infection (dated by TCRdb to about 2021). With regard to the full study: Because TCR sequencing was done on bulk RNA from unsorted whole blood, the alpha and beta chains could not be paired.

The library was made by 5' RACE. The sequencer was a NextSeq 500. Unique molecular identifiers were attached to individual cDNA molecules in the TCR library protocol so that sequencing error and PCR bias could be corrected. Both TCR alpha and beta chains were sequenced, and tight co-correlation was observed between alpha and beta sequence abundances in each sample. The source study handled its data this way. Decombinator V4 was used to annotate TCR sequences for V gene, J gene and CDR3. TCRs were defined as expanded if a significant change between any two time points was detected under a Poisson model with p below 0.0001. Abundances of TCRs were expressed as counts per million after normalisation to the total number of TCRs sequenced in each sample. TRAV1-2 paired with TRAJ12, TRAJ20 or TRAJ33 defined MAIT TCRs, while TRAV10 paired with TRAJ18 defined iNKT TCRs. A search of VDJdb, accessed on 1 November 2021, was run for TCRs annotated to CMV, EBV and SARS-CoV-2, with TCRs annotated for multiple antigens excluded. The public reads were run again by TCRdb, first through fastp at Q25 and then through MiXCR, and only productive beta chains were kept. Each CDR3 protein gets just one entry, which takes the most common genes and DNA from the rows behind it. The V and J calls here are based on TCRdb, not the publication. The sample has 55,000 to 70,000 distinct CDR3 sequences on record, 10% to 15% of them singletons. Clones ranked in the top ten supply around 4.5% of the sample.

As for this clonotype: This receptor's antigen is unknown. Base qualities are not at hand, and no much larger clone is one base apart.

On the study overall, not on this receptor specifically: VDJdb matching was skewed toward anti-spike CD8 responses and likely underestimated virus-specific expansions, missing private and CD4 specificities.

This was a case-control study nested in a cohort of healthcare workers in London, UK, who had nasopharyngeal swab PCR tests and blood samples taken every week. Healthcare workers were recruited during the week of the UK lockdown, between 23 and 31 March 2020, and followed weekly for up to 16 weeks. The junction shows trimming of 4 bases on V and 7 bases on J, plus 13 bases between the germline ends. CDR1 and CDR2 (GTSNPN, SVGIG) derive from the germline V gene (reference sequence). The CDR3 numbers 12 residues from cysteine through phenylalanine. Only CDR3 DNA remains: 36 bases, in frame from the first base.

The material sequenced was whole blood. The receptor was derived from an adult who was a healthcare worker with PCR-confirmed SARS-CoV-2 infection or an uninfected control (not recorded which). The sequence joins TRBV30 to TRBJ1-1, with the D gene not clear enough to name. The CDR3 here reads CAWNFGQDEAFF. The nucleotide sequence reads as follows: TGTGCCTGGAACTTTGGTCAGGATGAAGCTTTCTTT.